The table lists the clone carrying this T cell receptor beta chain with a few counts. Its cognate antigen is unknown. This CDR3 is also generated by other DNA sequences in the sample. Looked up from germline, CDR1 is LNHDA and CDR2 is SQIVND (reference sequence). Deletions cut 3 bases from V and 8 bases from J, with 7 bases between. The CDR3 spans 11 residues. TCRdb's copy holds only in-frame clones and misses some; the assay was immunoSEQ multiplex PCR. In the table there are about 64,000 clones, about 80% of which are singletons. The data stem from a study of T cell responses to AZD1222 COVID-19 vaccine. Second doses that came at about 4 or about 12 weeks were put together. Study-wide findings and caveats: Increases in Spike-specific TCR breadth and depth were seen after two AZD1222 doses.

This clonotype was obtained from an adult who received the AZD1222 COVID-19 vaccine. The rearrangement joins TRBV19 to TRBJ1-2; tentative D call: TRBD1 (5 bases). The source was peripheral blood, collected 28 days after the second AZD1222 dose. The CDR3 DNA is TGTGCCAGTAGTATCGGACAAGGCTACACCTTC. It encodes CASSIGQGYTF.